This TCR beta chain is from a study of blood T cell repertoires in COVID-19. Study summary: Acute and convalescent COVID-19 samples came from the United States, Italy and Spain. T cells, B-cell-depleted T cells, or PBMCs provided the cDNA or gDNA that served as material.

There are 11 residues in the CDR3. V lost 5 bases, J lost 1 base, and 6 bases lay in between. Germline V lookup: CDR1 DFQATT, CDR2 SNEGSKA (reference sequence). Under the authors' procedure: Amplification from reference gene primers served as the basis for estimated nucleated cell counts. The assay was immunoSEQ multiplex PCR, and TCRdb's table has in-frame clones only and misses some. The DNA gave D and trimming, while V, J and clone size come from that table. The profile shows some 97,000 clones, 92% of them singletons. This sequence was found in a man between 70 and 80 years old with acute or convalescent COVID-19. This chain uses TRBV20-1 with TRBJ2-7; a weak D match, TRBD2 (5 bases). Sequences were obtained from peripheral blood. The CDR3 region has the DNA TGCAGTGCTGGGAGATCCTACGAGCAGTACTTC. Translated: CSAGRSYEQYF.